A selection of T cell receptor beta chains follows, all from one sample in a study of OX40 agonist ivuxolimab in advanced cancers. Generated by immunoSEQ multiplex PCR, the TCRdb table keeps only in-frame clones and is missing some. The data hold roughly 54,000 clones, with almost 85% observed a single time. Sequenced material: CD4+ or CD8+ T cells sorted from blood, taken in a trial of the OX40 agonist ivuxolimab. All receptors derive from an adult with an advanced solid tumor such as melanoma, head and neck, liver or kidney cancer. Both conserved end residues are part of each CDR3. D genes are given only for firm matches. Clone size is not always given. Where it is, it says once, few, many or a class for expanded clones.

D gene	V gene	clone size	J gene	CDR3 DNA	CDR3 protein
.	TRBV6-1	.	TRBJ1-5	TGTGCCAGCGCAAGGACAGATAGCAATCAGCCCCAGCATTTT	CASARTDSNQPQHF
.	TRBV19	.	TRBJ2-3	TGTGCCAGTAGTATAGGAGGACAGCGAGATACGCAGTATTTT	CASSIGGQRDTQYF
.	TRBV5-8	.	TRBJ1-4	TGTGCCAGCAGCTTGTTTTGGTCCAGGGTACCAGAAAAACTGTTTTTT	CASSLFWSRVPEKLFF
.	TRBV7-2	.	TRBJ1-1	TGTGCCAGCAGCCCCACCGACAGTTTGGGGACTGAAGCTTTCTTT	CASSPTDSLGTEAFF
TRBD2	TRBV6-4	few	TRBJ2-1	TGTGCCAGCAGTGACTCGAGTTTTGGTCTAGCGGAGAATGAGCAGTTCTTC	CASSDSSFGLAENEQFF
.	TRBV29-1	.	TRBJ1-1	TGCAGCGTTGATAGTGCGGGGAACACTGAAGCTTTCTTT	CSVDSAGNTEAFF
TRBD2	TRBV2	.	TRBJ2-1	TGTGCCAGCAGTGAAAAACTAGCGGGACGATTAGATGAGCAGTTCTTC	CASSEKLAGRLDEQFF
TRBD1	TRBV6-1	.	TRBJ1-1	TGTGCCAGCAGTGATTACTACAGGGGGAACACTGAAGCTTTCTTT	CASSDYYRGNTEAFF
.	TRBV5-1	.	TRBJ2-3	TGCGCCAGCAGCTTGGAACTAGGAGGGTTCCGTAATACGCAGTATTTT	CASSLELGGFRNTQYF
.	TRBV5-1	.	TRBJ1-6	TGCGCCAGCAGCCCGTGGGGGGATTCACCCCTCCACTTT	CASSPWGDSPLHF
.	TRBV10-2	.	TRBJ1-4	TGCGCCAGCAGTGGTGATTACAGGGCTGGGAAACTGTTTTTT	CASSGDYRAGKLFF
TRBD2	TRBV7-6	.	TRBJ2-7	TGTGCCAGCAGCCGACCTGCTAGCGGGAGCGCATCCTACGAGCAGTACTTC	CASSRPASGSASYEQYF
.	TRBV7-9	.	TRBJ2-2	TGTGCCAGCAGCTTAGATCAGGGCTTTAACACCGGGGAGCTGTTTTTT	CASSLDQGFNTGELFF
TRBD1	TRBV19	.	TRBJ2-3	TGTGCCAGTCGACCCCCGACAGGGGACACAGATACGCAGTATTTT	CASRPPTGDTDTQYF
TRBD1	TRBV28	.	TRBJ1-5	TGTGCCAGCAGTCCGACAGGGATCCGTCAGCCCCAGCATTTT	CASSPTGIRQPQHF
TRBD2	TRBV5-1	.	TRBJ2-6	TGCGCCAGCAGCCCGGGGACTAGCGGGAGATTAGCTGGGGCCAACGTCCTGACTTTC	CASSPGTSGRLAGANVLTF
.	TRBV6-6	.	TRBJ2-2	TGTGCCAGCAGTCCCACGCAGCAGGGGACCGGGGAGCTGTTTTTT	CASSPTQQGTGELFF
TRBD1	TRBV6-5	.	TRBJ2-6	TGTGCCAGCAGGGACAGGGCTGGGGCCAACGTCCTGACTTTC	CASRDRAGANVLTF
.	TRBV29-1	once	TRBJ1-5	TGCAGCGTTGGGTCGGCGCTCAATCAGCCCCAGCATTTT	CSVGSALNQPQHF
.	TRBV4-3	.	TRBJ2-7	TGCGCCAGCAGCCATAACACCGGGACTCAGACCTACGAGCAGTACTTC	CASSHNTGTQTYEQYF
TRBD1	TRBV28	.	TRBJ1-2	TGTGCCAGCAGTTCGGACAGGTATAACTATGGCTACACCTTC	CASSSDRYNYGYTF
TRBD1	TRBV28	.	TRBJ2-5	TGTGCCAGCACCATAGGGACAGGGTTTATTGAGACCCAGTACTTC	CASTIGTGFIETQYF
TRBD2	TRBV5-1	.	TRBJ2-1	TGCGCCAGCAGCTCAATAGCGGGAGGGCCGGGTGAGCAGTTCTTC	CASSSIAGGPGEQFF
.	TRBV2	.	TRBJ1-5	TGTGCCAGCACCGGCAGATTCAATCAGCCCCAGCATTTT	CASTGRFNQPQHF
.	TRBV14	.	TRBJ2-7	TGTGCCAGCAGCGGTGACTGGGAGAATCCTGAGCAGTACTTC	CASSGDWENPEQYF
TRBD1	TRBV6-1	once	TRBJ2-2	TGTGCCAGCAGTGAACGGGACAGGGCGATAGAGAACACCGGGGAGCTGTTTTTT	CASSERDRAIENTGELFF
.	TRBV27	once	TRBJ2-7	TGTGCCAGCAGTCCCACGACAGTCTCCTACGAGCAGTACTTC	CASSPTTVSYEQYF
.	TRBV7-6	.	TRBJ2-7	TGTGCCAGCAGTTCACCAGGTTCCGAGCAGTACTTC	CASSSPGSEQYF
TRBD1	TRBV18	.	TRBJ2-5	TGTGCCAGCTCCCTGCGACAGGGTACGAAAGAGACCCAGTACTTC	CASSLRQGTKETQYF
.	TRBV7-9	.	TRBJ2-1	TGTGCCAGCAGCTACGAGGACCGCGCTATTCTAAGCTCCTACAATGAGCAGTTCTTC	CASSYEDRAILSSYNEQFF
TRBD2	TRBV28	.	TRBJ2-1	TGTGCCAGCAGTTTAGCGCGCGGGAGCCCCGGCTACAATGAGCAGTTCTTC	CASSLARGSPGYNEQFF
.	TRBV6-6	once	TRBJ1-6	TGTGCGATCCAGCGGGGGAGTTCACCCCTCCACTTT	CAIQRGSSPLHF
TRBD1	TRBV6-6	.	TRBJ2-1	TGTGCCAGCAGTCCTACGGGACAGCCAATTAATGAGCAGTTCTTC	CASSPTGQPINEQFF
.	TRBV11-3	few	TRBJ2-6	TGTGCCAGCAGCTTGTATCCAGGGTCCGGGGCCAACGTCCTGACTTTC	CASSLYPGSGANVLTF
TRBD2	TRBV4-3	.	TRBJ2-1	TGCGCCAGCAGCCAAGAGGTCCAGGGAGGGTTTGACAATGAGCAGTTCTTC	CASSQEVQGGFDNEQFF
.	TRBV14	.	TRBJ1-4	TGTGCCAGCAGCCAAGTTAGGACAACTAATGAAAAACTGTTTTTT	CASSQVRTTNEKLFF
.	TRBV20-1	.	TRBJ1-1	TGCAGTGCTCTCAAGAACACTGAAGCTTTCTTT	CSALKNTEAFF
.	TRBV10-1	few	TRBJ1-1	TGCGCCAGCAGTTGGCAGCCGAACACTGAAGCTTTCTTT	CASSWQPNTEAFF
TRBD2	TRBV7-6	once	TRBJ2-1	TGTGCCAGCAGCCGCCGGAGAGGACTAGAGAATAATGAGCAGTTCTTC	CASSRRRGLENNEQFF
.	TRBV7-9	.	TRBJ1-3	TGTGCCAGCAGCTTAGTGGTACAGTACTCTGGAAACACCATATATTTT	CASSLVVQYSGNTIYF
TRBD1	TRBV5-1	.	TRBJ2-5	TGCGCCAGCAGCCAGGGACAGGGGGCAGAGGAGACCCAGTACTTC	CASSQGQGAEETQYF
.	TRBV10-1	.	TRBJ1-1	TGCGCCAGCAGTGGAGGGCTTGAAACTGAAGCTTTCTTT	CASSGGLETEAFF
.	TRBV18	.	TRBJ2-1	TGTGCCAGCTCACCCCTAGTGGGAGGACCTGAGCAGTTCTTC	CASSPLVGGPEQFF
.	TRBV15	.	TRBJ1-5	TGTGCCACCAGCAGAGATCTATTGGGAGCGGAGCCCCAGCATTTT	CATSRDLLGAEPQHF
.	TRBV5-4	once	TRBJ2-5	TGTGCCAGCAGTCCCGGGGCGGGGGAGACCCAGTACTTC	CASSPGAGETQYF
.	TRBV27	.	TRBJ2-1	TGTGCCAGCAGTTTACTAGCTCACAGCTCCTACAATGAGCAGTTCTTC	CASSLLAHSSYNEQFF
TRBD2	TRBV4-1	.	TRBJ2-1	TGCGCCAGCAGCCGAGGCGGACTAGCGGGCCTCGGAAATGAGCAGTTCTTC	CASSRGGLAGLGNEQFF